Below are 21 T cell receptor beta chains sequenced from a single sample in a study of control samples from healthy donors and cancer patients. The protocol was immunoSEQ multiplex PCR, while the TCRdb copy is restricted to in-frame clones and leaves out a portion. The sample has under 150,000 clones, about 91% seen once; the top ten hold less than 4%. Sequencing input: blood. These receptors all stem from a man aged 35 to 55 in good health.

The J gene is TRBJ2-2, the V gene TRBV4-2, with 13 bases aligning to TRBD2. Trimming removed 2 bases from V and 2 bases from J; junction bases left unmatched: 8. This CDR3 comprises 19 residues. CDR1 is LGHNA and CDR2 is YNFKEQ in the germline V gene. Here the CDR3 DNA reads TGTGCCAGCAGCCAAACCCCGACTAGCGGGGGGCGCAACACCGGGGAGCTGTTTTTT. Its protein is CASSQTPTSGGRNTGELFF.

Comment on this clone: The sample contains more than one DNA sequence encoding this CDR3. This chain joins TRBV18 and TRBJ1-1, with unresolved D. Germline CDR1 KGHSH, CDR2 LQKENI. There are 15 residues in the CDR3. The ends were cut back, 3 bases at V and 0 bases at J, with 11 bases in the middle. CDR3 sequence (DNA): TGTGCCAGCTCACCCAAGGACTCCGTGAACACTGAAGCTTTCTTT. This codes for CASSPKDSVNTEAFF.

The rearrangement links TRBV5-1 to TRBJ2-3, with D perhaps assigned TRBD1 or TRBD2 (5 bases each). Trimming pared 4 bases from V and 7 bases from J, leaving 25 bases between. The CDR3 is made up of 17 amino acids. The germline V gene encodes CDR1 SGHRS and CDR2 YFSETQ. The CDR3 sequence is CASSLGRTPRAGNTQYF. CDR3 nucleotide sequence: TGCGCCAGCAGCCTCGGCCGGACTCCCCGAGCAGGGAATACGCAGTATTTT. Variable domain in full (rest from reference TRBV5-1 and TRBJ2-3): KAGVTQTPRYLIKTRGQQVTLSCSPISGHRSVSWYQQTPGQGLQFLFEYFSETQRNKGNFPGRFSGRQFSNSRSEMNVSTLELGDSALYLCASSLGRTPRAGNTQYFGPGTRLTVL.

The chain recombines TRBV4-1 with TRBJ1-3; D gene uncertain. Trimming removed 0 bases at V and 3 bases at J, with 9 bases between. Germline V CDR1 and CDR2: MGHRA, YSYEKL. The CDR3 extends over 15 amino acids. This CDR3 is CASSQDLAGGNTIYF. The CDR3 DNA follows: TGCGCCAGCAGCCAAGATCTCGCAGGTGGAAACACCATATATTTT.

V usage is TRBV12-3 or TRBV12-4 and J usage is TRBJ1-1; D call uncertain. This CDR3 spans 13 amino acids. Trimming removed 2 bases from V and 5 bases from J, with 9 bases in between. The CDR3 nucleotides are TGTGCCAGCAGTTTAATTACGCCTACTGAAGCTTTCTTT. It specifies CASSLITPTEAFF.

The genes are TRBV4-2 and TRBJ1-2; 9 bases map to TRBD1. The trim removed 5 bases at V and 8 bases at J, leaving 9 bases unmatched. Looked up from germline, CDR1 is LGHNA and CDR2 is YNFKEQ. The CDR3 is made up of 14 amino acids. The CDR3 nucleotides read TGTGCCAGCAGCGCGACCGGGACAGGGAACGGCTACACCTTC. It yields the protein CASSATGTGNGYTF.

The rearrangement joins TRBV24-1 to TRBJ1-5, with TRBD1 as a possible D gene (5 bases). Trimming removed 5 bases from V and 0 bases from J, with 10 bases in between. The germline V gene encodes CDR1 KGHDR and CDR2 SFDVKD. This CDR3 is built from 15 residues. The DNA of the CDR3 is TGTGCCACCAGTGCCGGACACAATAGCAATCAGCCCCAGCATTTT. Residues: CATSAGHNSNQPQHF.

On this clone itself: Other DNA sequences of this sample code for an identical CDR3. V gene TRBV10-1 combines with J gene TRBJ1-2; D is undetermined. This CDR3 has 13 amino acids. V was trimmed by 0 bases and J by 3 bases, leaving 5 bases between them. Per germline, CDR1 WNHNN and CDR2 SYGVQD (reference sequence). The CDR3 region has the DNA TGCGCCAGCAGTGAGTCGGCAGACTATGGCTACACCTTC. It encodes CASSESADYGYTF.

For the CDR3, the DNA is TGTGCCAGTAGTGTGTCCGGGACAGGGTATCCGAACACTGAAGCTTTCTTT. This codes for CASSVSGTGYPNTEAFF. The J gene is TRBJ1-1, the V gene TRBV19; 9 bases match TRBD1. Trimming took 5 bases from V and 1 from J; bases not matched to a gene: 11. The CDR3 has 17 amino acids. The V gene's germline CDR1 is LNHDA and CDR2 SQIVND (reference sequence).

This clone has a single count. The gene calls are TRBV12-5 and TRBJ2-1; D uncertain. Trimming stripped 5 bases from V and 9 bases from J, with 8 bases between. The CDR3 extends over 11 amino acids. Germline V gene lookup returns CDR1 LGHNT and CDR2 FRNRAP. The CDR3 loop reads CASGPPGEQFF. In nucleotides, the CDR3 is TGTGCTAGTGGTCCCCCTGGTGAGCAGTTCTTC. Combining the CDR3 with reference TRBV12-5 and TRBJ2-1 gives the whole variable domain DARVTQTPRHKVTEMGQEVTMRCQPILGHNTVFWYRQTMMQGLELLAYFRNRAPLDDSGMPKDRFSAEMPDATLATLKIQPSEPRDSAVYFCASGPPGEQFFGPGTRLTVL.

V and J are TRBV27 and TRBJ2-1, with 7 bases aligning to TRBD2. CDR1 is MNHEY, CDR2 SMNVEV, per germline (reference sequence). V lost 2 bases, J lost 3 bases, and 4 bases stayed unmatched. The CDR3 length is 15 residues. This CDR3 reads CASSLLGGGYNEQFF. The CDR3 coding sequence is TGTGCCAGCAGTTTACTTGGCGGGGGCTACAATGAGCAGTTCTTC.

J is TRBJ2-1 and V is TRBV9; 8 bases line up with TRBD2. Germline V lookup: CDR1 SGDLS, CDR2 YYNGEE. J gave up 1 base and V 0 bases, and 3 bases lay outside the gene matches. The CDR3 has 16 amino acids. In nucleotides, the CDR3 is TGTGCCAGCAGCGTAGCAGCGGGGGTTTCCTACAATGAGCAGTTCTTC. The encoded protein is CASSVAAGVSYNEQFF.

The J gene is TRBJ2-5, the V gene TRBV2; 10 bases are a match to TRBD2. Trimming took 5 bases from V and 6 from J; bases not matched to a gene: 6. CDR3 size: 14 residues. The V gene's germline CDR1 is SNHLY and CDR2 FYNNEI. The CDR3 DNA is TGTGCCAGCAGTCTCCTTAGCGGGGGGAAGACCCAGTACTTC. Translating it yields CASSLLSGGKTQYF.

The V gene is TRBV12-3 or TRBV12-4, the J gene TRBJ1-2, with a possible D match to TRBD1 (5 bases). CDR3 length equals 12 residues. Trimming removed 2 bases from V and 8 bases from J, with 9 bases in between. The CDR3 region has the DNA TGTGCCAGCAGTTTAAGCAGGGACGGCTACACCTTC. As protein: CASSLSRDGYTF.

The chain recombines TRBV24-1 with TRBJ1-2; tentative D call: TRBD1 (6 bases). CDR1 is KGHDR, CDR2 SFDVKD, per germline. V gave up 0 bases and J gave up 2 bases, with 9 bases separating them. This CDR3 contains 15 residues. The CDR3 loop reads CATSDLPRGNYGYTF. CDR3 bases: TGTGCCACCAGTGATTTGCCCAGGGGCAACTATGGCTACACCTTC.

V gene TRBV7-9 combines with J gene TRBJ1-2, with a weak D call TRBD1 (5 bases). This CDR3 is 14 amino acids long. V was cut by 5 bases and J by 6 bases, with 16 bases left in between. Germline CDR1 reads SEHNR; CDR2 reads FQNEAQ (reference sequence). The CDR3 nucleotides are TGTGCCAGCAGCCCGGAAGGTCAGGGCCATGGCTACACCTTC. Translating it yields CASSPEGQGHGYTF.

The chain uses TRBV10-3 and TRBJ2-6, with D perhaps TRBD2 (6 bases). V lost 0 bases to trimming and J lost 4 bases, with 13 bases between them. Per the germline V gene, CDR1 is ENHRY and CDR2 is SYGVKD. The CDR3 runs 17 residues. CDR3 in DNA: TGTGCCATCAGTGAGTCGGGGAGGACAACCGGGGCCAACGTCCTGACTTTC. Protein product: CAISESGRTTGANVLTF.

The CDR3 region has the DNA TGCGCCAGCAGCTTGGTGGGGGTTAAGGTTGGCTACACCTTC. Translation gives CASSLVGVKVGYTF. The chain employs TRBV5-1 and TRBJ1-2; tentatively, D is TRBD1 (5 bases). Deletions cut 0 bases from V and 7 bases from J, with 13 bases between. Germline V gene lookup returns CDR1 SGHRS and CDR2 YFSETQ. The CDR3 is made up of 14 amino acids.

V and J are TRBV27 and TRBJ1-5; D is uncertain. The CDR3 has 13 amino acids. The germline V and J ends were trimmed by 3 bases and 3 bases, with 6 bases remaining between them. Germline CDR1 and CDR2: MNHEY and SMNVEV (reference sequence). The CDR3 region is CASSLVFNQPQHF. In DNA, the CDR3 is TGTGCCAGCAGTTTGGTCTTCAATCAGCCCCAGCATTTT.

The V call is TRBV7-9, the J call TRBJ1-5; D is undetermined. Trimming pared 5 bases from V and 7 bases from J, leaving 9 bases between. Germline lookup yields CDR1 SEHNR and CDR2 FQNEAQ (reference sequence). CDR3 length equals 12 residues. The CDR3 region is CASSIREQPQHF. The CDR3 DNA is TGTGCCAGCAGCATAAGGGAGCAGCCCCAGCATTTT.

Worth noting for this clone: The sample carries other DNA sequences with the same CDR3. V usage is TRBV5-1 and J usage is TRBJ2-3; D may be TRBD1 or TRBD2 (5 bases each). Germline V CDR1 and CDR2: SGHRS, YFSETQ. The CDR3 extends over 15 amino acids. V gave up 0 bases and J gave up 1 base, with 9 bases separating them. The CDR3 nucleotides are TGCGCCAGCAGCTTGGGGCAGGGAGGCACAGATACGCAGTATTTT. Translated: CASSLGQGGTDTQYF.